The 2 T cell receptor beta chains listed next were all sequenced from one sample in a study of shared clonotypes between healthy human individuals. Profiled with immunoSEQ multiplex PCR; TCRdb holds only in-frame clones, not every one. This sample has a few million clones, with 93% found just once. It was CD45RO-negative cells, positively selected for CCR7, that made up naive CD8 cells, with terminally differentiated effector memory CD45RA+ cells excluded. Sequenced: naive CD8+ T cells from PBMCs. Receptors were obtained from a man younger than 35 in good health. Some clones in this sample may be carry-over from other donors' samples.

The V gene is TRBV14, the J gene TRBJ1-4; TRBD1 matches 8 bases. With 2 bases clipped from V and 3 bases from J, the junction kept 8 bases outside the gene matches. From germline, CDR1 is SGHDN and CDR2 FVKESK. This CDR3 has 17 amino acids. CDR3 residues: CASSQFPTGAANEKLFF. DNA for the CDR3: TGTGCCAGCAGCCAATTTCCGACAGGGGCGGCTAATGAAAAACTGTTTTTT.

This clone showed up just a few times. J is TRBJ2-7 and V is TRBV5-1; a weak D match, TRBD2 (5 bases). Germline V CDR1 and CDR2: SGHRS, YFSETQ. Trimming stripped 3 bases from V and 1 base from J, with 17 bases between. The CDR3 extends over 16 amino acids. The CDR3, as DNA: TGCGCCAGCAGCTCTCGACGAACGACGGGGTCCTACGAGCAGTACTTC. Translating gives CASSSRRTTGSYEQYF.